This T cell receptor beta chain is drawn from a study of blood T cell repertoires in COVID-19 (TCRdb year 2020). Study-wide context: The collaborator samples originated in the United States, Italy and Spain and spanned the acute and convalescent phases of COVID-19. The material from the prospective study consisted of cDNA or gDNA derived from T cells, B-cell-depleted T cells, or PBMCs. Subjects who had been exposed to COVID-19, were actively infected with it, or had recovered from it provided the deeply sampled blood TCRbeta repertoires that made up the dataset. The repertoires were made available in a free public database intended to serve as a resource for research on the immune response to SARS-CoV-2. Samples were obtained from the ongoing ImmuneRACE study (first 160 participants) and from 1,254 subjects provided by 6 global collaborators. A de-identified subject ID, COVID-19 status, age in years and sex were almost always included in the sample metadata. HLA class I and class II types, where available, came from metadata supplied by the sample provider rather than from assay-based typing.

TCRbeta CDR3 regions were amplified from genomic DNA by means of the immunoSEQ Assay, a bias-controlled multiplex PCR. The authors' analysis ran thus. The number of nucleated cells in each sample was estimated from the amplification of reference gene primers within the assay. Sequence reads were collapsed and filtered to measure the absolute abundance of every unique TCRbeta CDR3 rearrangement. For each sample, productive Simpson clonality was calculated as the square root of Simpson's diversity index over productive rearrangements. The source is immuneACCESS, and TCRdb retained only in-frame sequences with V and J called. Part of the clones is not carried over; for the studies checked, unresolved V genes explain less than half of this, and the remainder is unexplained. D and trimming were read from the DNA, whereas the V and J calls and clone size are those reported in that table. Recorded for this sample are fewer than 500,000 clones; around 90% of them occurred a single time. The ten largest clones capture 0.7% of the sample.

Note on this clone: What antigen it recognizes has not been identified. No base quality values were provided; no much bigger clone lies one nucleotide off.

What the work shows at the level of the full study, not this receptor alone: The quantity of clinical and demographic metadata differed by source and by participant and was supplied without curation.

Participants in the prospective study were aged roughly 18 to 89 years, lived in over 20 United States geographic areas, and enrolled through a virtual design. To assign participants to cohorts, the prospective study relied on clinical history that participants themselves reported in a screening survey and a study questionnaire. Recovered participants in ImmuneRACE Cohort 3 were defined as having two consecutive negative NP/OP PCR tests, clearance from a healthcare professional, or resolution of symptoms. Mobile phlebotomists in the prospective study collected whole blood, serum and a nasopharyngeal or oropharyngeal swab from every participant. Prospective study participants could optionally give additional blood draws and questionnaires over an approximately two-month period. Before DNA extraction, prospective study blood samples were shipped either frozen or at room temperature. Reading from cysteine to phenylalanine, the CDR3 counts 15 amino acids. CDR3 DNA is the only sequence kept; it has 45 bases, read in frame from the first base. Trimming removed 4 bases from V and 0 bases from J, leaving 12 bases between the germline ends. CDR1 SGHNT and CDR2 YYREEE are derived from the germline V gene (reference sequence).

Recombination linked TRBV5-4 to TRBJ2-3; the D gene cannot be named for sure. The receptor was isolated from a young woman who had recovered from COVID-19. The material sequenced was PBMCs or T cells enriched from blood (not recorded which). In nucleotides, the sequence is TGTGCCAGCAGCGCTGAGCTCCTTAGCACAGATACGCAGTATTTT. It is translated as CASSAELLSTDTQYF. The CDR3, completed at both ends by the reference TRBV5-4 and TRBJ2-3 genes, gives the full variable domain ETGVTQSPTHLIKTRGQQVTLRCSSQSGHNTVSWYQQALGQGPQFIFQYYREEENGRGNFPPRFSGLQFPNYSSELNVNALELDDSALYLCASSAELLSTDTQYFGPGTRLTVL.